Below, 16 T cell receptor beta chains from the same sample are listed, as sequenced in a study of Ad26.COV2.S vaccination and SARS-CoV-2 variants. Regarding treatment: 15 to 20 received Ad26.COV2.S at low or high dose, single or two shots; several received placebo; per-sample allocation not given. It was on day 63 after the first vaccine or placebo injection that samples were taken. Libraries were prepared by immunoSEQ multiplex PCR; TCRdb keeps only in-frame clonotypes and omits some of them. There are hundreds of thousands of clones in the sample; approximately 90% occur only once, and 12% lies in the top ten. The source material was peripheral blood, sampled in a trial of Ad26.COV2.S vaccine versus placebo. The receptors stem from a person between 18 and 65 years old who received the Ad26.COV2.S COVID-19 vaccine or a placebo.

This clone was counted a single time. This rearrangement joins TRBV7-9 to TRBJ1-1, with TRBD1 as a possible D gene (5 bases). Germline V CDR1 and CDR2: SEHNR, FQNEAQ (reference sequence). Trimming took 0 bases from V and 5 from J, leaving 10 bases between them. The CDR3 is made up of 14 amino acids. The CDR3 DNA reads as TGTGCCAGCAGCTTAGCGCAGGGATGGACTGAAGCTTTCTTT. It codes for CASSLAQGWTEAFF.

This chain connects TRBV20-1 to TRBJ2-7; D ambiguous. Germline CDR1 is DFQATT and CDR2 is SNEGSKA (reference sequence). The CDR3 contains 12 residues. Deletions cut 3 bases from V and 2 bases from J, with 8 bases between. The CDR3 nucleotides are TGCAGTGCTAGTTCGGCCACCTACGAGCAGTACTTC. It specifies CSASSATYEQYF.

The chain joins TRBV7-2 to TRBJ2-7; 9 bases line up with TRBD2. With 1 base clipped from V and 5 bases from J, the junction kept 6 bases outside the gene matches. This CDR3 comprises 15 residues. Germline V gene sequence: CDR1 SGHTA, CDR2 FQGNSA. Here the CDR3 reads CASSLVLAGVHEQYF. In DNA, the CDR3 is TGTGCCAGCAGCTTAGTATTAGCGGGAGTTCACGAGCAGTACTTC.

Here the CDR3 DNA reads TGTGCCAGCAGCTTAGTTAGGAACACTGAAGCTTTCTTT. The encoded protein is CASSLVRNTEAFF. This chain uses TRBV7-2 with TRBJ1-1; no reliable D call. Trimming cost V 1 base and J 1 base, with 4 bases left between them. Germline CDR1 reads SGHTA; CDR2 reads FQGNSA. The CDR3 is made up of 13 amino acids.

This sequence joins TRBV10-3 and TRBJ2-3; 9 nucleotides match TRBD2. Losses at the gene ends were 8 bases for V and 0 bases for J; bases not matched to a gene: 9. The CDR3 totals 16 residues. Germline lookup yields CDR1 ENHRY and CDR2 SYGVKD. CDR3 coding DNA: TGTGCCATCGGGACTAGCCCGAGTCCTAGCACAGATACGCAGTATTTT. Protein product: CAIGTSPSPSTDTQYF.

J is TRBJ2-7 and V is TRBV19; TRBD2 agrees at 9 bases. V shed 5 bases, J shed 4 bases, and the junction held 3 bases outside the gene matches. The CDR3 loop spans 13 amino acids. Germline CDR1 and CDR2: LNHDA and SQIVND (reference sequence). The CDR3 protein is CASSPAGGYEQYF. As DNA, the CDR3 is TGTGCCAGTAGTCCAGCGGGAGGTTACGAGCAGTACTTC.

This clone was counted once. The chain combines TRBV27 with TRBJ2-1, with 9 bases identical to TRBD1. The CDR3 spans 13 residues. CDR1 and CDR2 (germline): MNHEY, SMNVEV (reference sequence). V was pared by 10 bases and J by 6 bases, with 7 bases of the junction left unmatched. CDR3 amino acids: CAIGTGSANEQFF. The CDR3 DNA reads as TGTGCCATCGGGACAGGGTCGGCCAATGAGCAGTTCTTC.

The rearrangement uses TRBV30 and TRBJ2-3; D remains ambiguous. The CDR3 consists of 15 residues. V was shortened by 0 bases and J by 0 bases, with 10 bases between the two germline ends. CDR1 is GTSNPN, CDR2 SVGIG, per germline (reference sequence). The CDR3 DNA sequence: TGTGCCTGGAGTGTACAGCCGACTAGCACAGATACGCAGTATTTT. The encoded protein is CAWSVQPTSTDTQYF.

The rearrangement joins TRBV28 to TRBJ1-6; TRBD1 is a possible D gene (6 bases). CDR1 and CDR2 from the germline V gene are MDHEN and SYDVKM. The CDR3 totals 13 residues. V shed 8 bases and J shed 7 bases, with 12 bases lying between them. The CDR3 region has the DNA TGTGCCAGCCGGGGACAACCAAATTCACCCCTCCACTTT. Amino acid sequence: CASRGQPNSPLHF.

This rearrangement joins TRBV20-1 to TRBJ2-1; 10 bases align to TRBD2. V dropped 3 bases and J dropped 8; count of bases not matched to a gene: 10. The CDR3 runs 15 residues. Looked up from germline, CDR1 is DFQATT and CDR2 is SNEGSKA (reference sequence). The CDR3: CSASPSGSHRYEQFF. In DNA form, the CDR3 reads TGCAGTGCTAGTCCTAGCGGGAGCCATAGGTATGAGCAGTTCTTC.

V is TRBV9 and J is TRBJ1-1; a weak D match, TRBD1 (6 bases). V gave up 7 bases and J gave up 4 bases, with 17 bases separating them. Germline V gene sequence: CDR1 SGDLS, CDR2 YYNGEE. The CDR3 consists of 14 residues. CDR3 nucleotide sequence: TGTGCCAGCGCCGTAGGGGGGCAAATCACTGAAGCTTTCTTT. Residues: CASAVGGQITEAFF. Complete variable domain (other parts from reference TRBV9 and TRBJ1-1): DSGVTQTPKHLITATGQRVTLRCSPRSGDLSVYWYQQSLDQGLQFLIQYYNGEERAKGNILERFSAQQFPDLHSELNLSSLELGDSALYFCASAVGGQITEAFFGQGTRLTVV.

The genes are TRBV30 and TRBJ1-5; the D gene is possibly TRBD1 (5 bases). V was shortened by 2 bases and J by 5 bases, with 13 bases between the two germline ends. The CDR3 is 14 residues long. The germline V gene encodes CDR1 GTSNPN and CDR2 SVGIG (reference sequence). The DNA for the CDR3 is TGTGCCTGGAGTCCTTTGACAGAGTATCAGCCCCAGCATTTT. Its protein product is CAWSPLTEYQPQHF.

V usage is TRBV7-2 and J usage is TRBJ2-3, with 9 nucleotides matching TRBD2. The V gene end was trimmed by 3 bases and the J gene end by 3 bases; junction bases not matched to a gene: 7. The germline gives CDR1 SGHTA, CDR2 FQGNSA. This CDR3 spans 16 amino acids. CDR3 DNA: TGTGCCAGCAGCTTTTGGGCGGGAGGGCCTACAGATACGCAGTATTTT. Encoded protein: CASSFWAGGPTDTQYF.

As DNA, the CDR3 is TGCAGCGCAAGACTAGCGGGAGAATCCCGGTTCTTC. Translated, it gives CSARLAGESRFF. The chain recombines TRBV29-1 with TRBJ2-1, with 12 bases lining up with TRBD2. With 7 bases clipped from V and 15 bases from J, the junction kept 10 bases outside the gene matches. The CDR3 spans 12 residues. Germline CDR1 and CDR2: SQVTM and ANQGSEA.

The chain uses TRBV18 and TRBJ2-1; the D is unclear. Germline V gene lookup returns CDR1 KGHSH and CDR2 LQKENI. Trimming removed 3 bases from V and 6 bases from J, with 18 bases in between. This CDR3 spans 16 amino acids. The CDR3 nucleotides read TGTGCCAGCTCACCCCAACCCTGGGCGGTAGCCAATGAGCAGTTCTTC. It translates to CASSPQPWAVANEQFF.

The CDR3 protein is CASRRKIATNEKLFF. The DNA of the CDR3 is TGTGCCAGCAGAAGAAAGATTGCAACTAATGAAAAACTGTTTTTT. The gene calls are TRBV2 and TRBJ1-4, with unresolved D. Germline V gives CDR1 SNHLY, CDR2 FYNNEI. This CDR3 has 15 residues. The germline V and J ends were trimmed by 6 bases and 0 bases, with 11 bases remaining between them.